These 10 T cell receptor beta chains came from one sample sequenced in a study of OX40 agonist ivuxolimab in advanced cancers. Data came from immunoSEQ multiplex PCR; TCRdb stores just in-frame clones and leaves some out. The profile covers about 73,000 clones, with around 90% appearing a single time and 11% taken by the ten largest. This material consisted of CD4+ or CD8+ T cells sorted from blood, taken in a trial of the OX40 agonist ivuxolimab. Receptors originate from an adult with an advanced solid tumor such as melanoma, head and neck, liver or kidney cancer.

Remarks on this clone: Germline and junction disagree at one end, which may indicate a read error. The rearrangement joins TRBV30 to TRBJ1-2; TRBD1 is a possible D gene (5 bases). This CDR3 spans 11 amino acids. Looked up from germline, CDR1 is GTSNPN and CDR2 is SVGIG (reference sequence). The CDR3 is CAWSGGAWMGF. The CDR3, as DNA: TGTGCCTGGAGCGGTGGGGCGTGGATGGGCTTC.

The CDR3 spells CASSANTGELFF. The CDR3 nucleotides are TGTGCCAGCAGCGCCAACACCGGGGAGCTGTTTTTT. The rearrangement links TRBV9 to TRBJ2-2, with D hard to call. This CDR3 region has 12 residues. V lost 3 bases, J lost 2 bases, and 2 bases lay in between. Germline CDR1 and CDR2: SGDLS and YYNGEE.

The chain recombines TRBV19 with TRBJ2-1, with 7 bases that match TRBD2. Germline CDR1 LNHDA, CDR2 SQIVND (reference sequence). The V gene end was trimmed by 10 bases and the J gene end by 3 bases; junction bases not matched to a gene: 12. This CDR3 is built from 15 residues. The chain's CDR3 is CATVGRETLYNEQFF. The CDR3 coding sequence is TGTGCCACGGTGGGGCGGGAGACCCTCTACAATGAGCAGTTCTTC.

CDR3 DNA sequence: TGCAGTGCTGAGGAGGGCCTGGGACTGTTTTTT. Its translation: CSAEEGLGLFF. The chain recombines TRBV20-1 with TRBJ1-4; no clear D gene. Germline assignment: CDR1 DFQATT and CDR2 SNEGSKA (reference sequence). V lost 5 bases to trimming and J lost 13 bases, with 14 bases between them. CDR3 length: 11 amino acids.

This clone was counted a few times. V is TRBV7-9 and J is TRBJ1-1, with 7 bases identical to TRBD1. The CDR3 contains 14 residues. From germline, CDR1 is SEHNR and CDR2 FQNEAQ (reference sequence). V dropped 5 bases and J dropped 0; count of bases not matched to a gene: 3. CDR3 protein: CASSNRGMNTEAFF. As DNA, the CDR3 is TGTGCCAGCAGCAACAGGGGCATGAACACTGAAGCTTTCTTT.

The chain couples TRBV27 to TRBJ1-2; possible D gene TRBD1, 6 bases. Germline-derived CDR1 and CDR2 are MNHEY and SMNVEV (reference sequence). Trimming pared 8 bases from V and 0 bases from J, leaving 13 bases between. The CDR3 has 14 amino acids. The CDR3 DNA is TGTGCCAGCTCAAGGGCAGGGGCTAACTATGGCTACACCTTC. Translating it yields CASSRAGANYGYTF.

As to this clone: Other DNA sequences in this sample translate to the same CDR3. CDR3 DNA: TGTGCCAGCAGCTTAGCGGGGCCCTACGAGCAGTACTTC. Its protein product is CASSLAGPYEQYF. The rearrangement links TRBV7-9 to TRBJ2-7, with TRBD1 as a possible D gene (5 bases). The CDR3 runs 13 residues. Germline loops: CDR1 SEHNR, CDR2 FQNEAQ (reference sequence). With 0 bases removed from V and 2 bases from J, the gap between germline ends came to 5 bases.

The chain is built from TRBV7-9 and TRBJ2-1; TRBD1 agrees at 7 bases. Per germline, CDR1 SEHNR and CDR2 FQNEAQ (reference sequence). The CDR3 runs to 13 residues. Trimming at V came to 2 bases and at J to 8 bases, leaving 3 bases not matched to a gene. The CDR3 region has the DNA TGTGCCAGCAGCTTACGCACAGGGGATGAGCAGTTCTTC. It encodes CASSLRTGDEQFF.

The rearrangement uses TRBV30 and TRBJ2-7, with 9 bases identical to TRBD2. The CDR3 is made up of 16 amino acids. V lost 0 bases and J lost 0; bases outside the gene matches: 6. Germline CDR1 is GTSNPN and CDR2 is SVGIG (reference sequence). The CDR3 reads CAWSVGLAGLSYEQYF. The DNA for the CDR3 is TGTGCCTGGAGTGTCGGGCTAGCGGGGCTCTCCTACGAGCAGTACTTC.

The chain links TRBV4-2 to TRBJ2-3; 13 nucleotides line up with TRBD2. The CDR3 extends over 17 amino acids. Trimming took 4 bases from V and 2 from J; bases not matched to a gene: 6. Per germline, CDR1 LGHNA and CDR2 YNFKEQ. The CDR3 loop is CASSPGTSGIFTDTQYF. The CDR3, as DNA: TGTGCCAGCAGCCCCGGGACTAGCGGGATCTTCACAGATACGCAGTATTTT.